This T cell receptor (beta chain) was identified in a study of CD8+CD57+ T cells in acquired aplastic anemia. Study background: Mean DNA quantity obtained from sorted CD4+ and CD8+ cells was 3 to 3.5 ug. Study observations and caveats: Researchers report that twenty-nine CD8+ CDR3 sequences appeared in both patients and controls.

Turning to this clonotype: Antigen specificity is unknown.

TCR beta VDJ and CDR3 profiles were obtained from a genomic DNA template. MiXCR, applied by TCRdb to the reads, yields one record per CDR3 protein. The sample lists 75,000 to 100,000 distinct CDR3 sequences, less than 75% occurring once. This CDR3 spans 13 amino acids. Trimming left V 3 bases short and J 3 bases short, with 9 bases between. The germline gives CDR1 MNHNS, CDR2 SASEGT. The sequenced patients had an expansion of CD8+CD57+ cells seen by flow cytometry. The enrolled patients all had severe acquired aplastic anemia. Blood sampling was performed on the patients, and none of them had received therapy by then.

The chain joins TRBV6-1 to TRBJ2-7; D is ambiguous. Sequenced material: sorted CD4+, CD8+, or CD8+CD57+ T cells (not recorded which) from PBMCs. The sequence derives from a human donor with aplastic anemia. The CDR3 DNA reads TGTGCCAGCAGTGAGGCGGTACTCTACGAGCAGTACTTC. Translating it yields CASSEAVLYEQYF.